This TCR beta chain appears in the sequencing data of a study of human T cells and chemical hapten exposure. Findings and limits, study-wide: Significantly more large CDR3 similarity clusters arose among expanded TCRs than among controls.

TCRdb analysed the RACE reads with MiXCR anew, one entry per CDR3 protein. The sample contains some 400,000 distinct CDR3 sequences, approximately 5.1% of which appear only once. This CDR3 spans 12 amino acids. CDR1 DFQATT and CDR2 SNEGSKA come from the germline V gene (reference sequence). V lost 3 bases and J 9 bases, leaving 12 bases between the germline ends. Details on this clonotype: No antigen is known for it.

The time point denotes: pre-sensitization, week 0. Treatment meaning: therapeutic diphenylcyclopropenone sensitization with weekly scalp DPC. The material sequenced was whole blood, taken in connection with sensitization to the hapten diphenylcyclopropenone (DPC). This receptor was identified in a woman aged 50 to 60 with alopecia areata. Some clones in this sample may be carry-over from other donors' samples. The rearrangement uses TRBV20-1 and TRBJ1-5; D is unclear. In DNA form, the CDR3 reads TGCAGTGCTAGCTCCGCGATAGGGCCCCAGCATTTT. Translation gives CSASSAIGPQHF.